This T cell receptor beta chain appears in the sequencing data of a study of cytomegalovirus exposure and HLA in healthy donors. The CDR3 is 16 residues long. Germline CDR1 reads MGHRA; CDR2 reads YSYEKL. Deletions cut 0 bases from V and 2 bases from J, with 12 bases between. PCR employed 60 Vbeta and 13 Jbeta primers. TCRdb's copy holds only in-frame clones and misses some; the assay was immunoSEQ multiplex PCR. The sample has roughly 67,000 clones, around 80% seen once. A note on this clone: Its antigen is not identified.

Findings and caveats of the study: Later analysis identified several of the most significant clusters that appeared linked to common viral pathogens. Presence/absence analyses rested on an assumption that sequencing depth was roughly uniform across donors. Investigators reported under 200 TCR beta chains as tied to cytomegalovirus.

The sequenced sample was PBMCs. This TCR was sampled from a man aged 40-55 years in good health and CMV-seronegative. The chain combines TRBV4-1 with TRBJ2-3; D is undetermined. DNA of the CDR3: TGCGCCAGCAGCCAAGATCAGGCGTTCCCCACAGATACGCAGTATTTT. It specifies CASSQDQAFPTDTQYF.